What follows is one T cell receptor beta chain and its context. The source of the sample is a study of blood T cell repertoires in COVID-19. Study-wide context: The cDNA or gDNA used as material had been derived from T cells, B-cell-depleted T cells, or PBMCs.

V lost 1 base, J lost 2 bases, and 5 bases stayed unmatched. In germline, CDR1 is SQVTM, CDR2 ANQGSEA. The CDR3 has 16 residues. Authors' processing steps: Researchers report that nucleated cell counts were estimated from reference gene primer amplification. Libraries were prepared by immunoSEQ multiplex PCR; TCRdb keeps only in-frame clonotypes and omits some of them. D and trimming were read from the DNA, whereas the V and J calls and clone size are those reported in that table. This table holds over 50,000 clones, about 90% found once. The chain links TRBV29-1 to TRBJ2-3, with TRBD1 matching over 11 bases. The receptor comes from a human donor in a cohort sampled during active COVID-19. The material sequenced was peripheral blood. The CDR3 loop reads CSVEVGTGGPTDTQYF. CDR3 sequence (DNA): TGCAGCGTTGAAGTGGGGACAGGGGGACCCACAGATACGCAGTATTTT.